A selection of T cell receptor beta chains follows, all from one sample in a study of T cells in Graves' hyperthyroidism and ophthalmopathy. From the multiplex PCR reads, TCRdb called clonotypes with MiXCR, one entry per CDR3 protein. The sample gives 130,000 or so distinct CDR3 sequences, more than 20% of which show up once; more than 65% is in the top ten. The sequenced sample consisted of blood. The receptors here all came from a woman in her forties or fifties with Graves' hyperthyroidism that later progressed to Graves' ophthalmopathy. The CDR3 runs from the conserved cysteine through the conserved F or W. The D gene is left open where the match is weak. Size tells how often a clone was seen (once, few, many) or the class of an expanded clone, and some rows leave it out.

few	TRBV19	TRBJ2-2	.	TGTGCCAGTATCGATCGGACCGGGGAGCTGTTTTTT	CASIDRTGELFF
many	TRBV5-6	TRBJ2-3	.	TGTGCCAGCAGCTTCGGTAGCACACGAAATACGCAGTATTTT	CASSFGSTRNTQYF
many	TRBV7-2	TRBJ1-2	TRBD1	TGTGCCAGCAGCTCGACAGGGTTTGGCTACACCTTC	CASSSTGFGYTF
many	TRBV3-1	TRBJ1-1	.	TGTGCCAGCAGCCAAGTGGCAAACACTGAAGCTTTCTTT	CASSQVANTEAFF
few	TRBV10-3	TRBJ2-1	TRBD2	TGTGCCATCAGTGACCCGATAGCGGGCTCCTACAATGAGCAGTTCTTC	CAISDPIAGSYNEQFF
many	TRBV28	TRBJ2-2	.	TGTGCCAGCAGTCCCTCTAGTGTCACCGGGGAGCTGTTTTTT	CASSPSSVTGELFF
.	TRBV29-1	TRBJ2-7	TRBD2	TGCAGCGTTGGACTAGCGGGAGGACCCGAGCAGTACTTC	CSVGLAGGPEQYF
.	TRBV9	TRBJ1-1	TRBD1	TGTGCCAGCAGCGCAAACAGACAGGGACGCACTGAAGCTTTCTTT	CASSANRQGRTEAFF
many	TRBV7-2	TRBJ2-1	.	TGTGCCAGCAGCCGGGAGGACAGGCTAGGGCAGTTCTTC	CASSREDRLGQFF
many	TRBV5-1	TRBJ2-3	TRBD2	TGCGCCAGCAGCTTGGCCGGTGGGAGGGCCGGTGATACGCAGTATTTT	CASSLAGGRAGDTQYF
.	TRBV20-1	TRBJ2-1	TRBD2	TGCAGTGCTAAAGGCACTAGCGGGGACACCTACAATGAGCAGTTCTTC	CSAKGTSGDTYNEQFF
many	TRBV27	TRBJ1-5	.	TGTGCCAGCAGAAGCTCTTATAGCAATCAGCCCCAGCATTTT	CASRSSYSNQPQHF
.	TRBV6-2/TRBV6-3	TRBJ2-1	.	TGTGCCAGCAGTTACGCGGGCTACAATGAGCAGTTCTTC	CASSYAGYNEQFF
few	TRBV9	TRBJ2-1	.	TGTGCCAGCAGCGTAACGACTACGGGCAATGAGCAGTTCTTC	CASSVTTTGNEQFF
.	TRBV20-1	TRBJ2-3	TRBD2	TGCAGTGCTAGTGGGGCTAGCGGGAGGTCGGCAGATACGCAGTATTTT	CSASGASGRSADTQYF
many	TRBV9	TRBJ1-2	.	TGTGCCAGCAGGAAGGGGCAGAGGACAGACTATGGCTACACCTTC	CASRKGQRTDYGYTF
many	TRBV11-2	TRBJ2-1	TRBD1	TGTGCCAGCAGCCAAACCGAGAGGACAGGGAACAATGAGCAGTTCTTC	CASSQTERTGNNEQFF
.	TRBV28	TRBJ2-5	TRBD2	TGTGCCAGCAGTACGCAATCTAGCGGGAGGCTGCCTGGGGTCCCAGAGACCCAGTACTTC	CASSTQSSGRLPGVPETQYF
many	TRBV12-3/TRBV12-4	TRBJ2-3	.	TGTGCCAGCACCTTAGTTGGGCTGTCCACAGATACGCAGTATTTT	CASTLVGLSTDTQYF
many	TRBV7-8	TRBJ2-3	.	TGTGCCAGCAGCGGGCAACTCACAGATACGCAGTATTTT	CASSGQLTDTQYF
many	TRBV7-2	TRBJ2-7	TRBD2	TGTGCCAGCAGCATCCATAGCGGGGGCTCCTACGAGCAGTACTTC	CASSIHSGGSYEQYF
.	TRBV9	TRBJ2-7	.	TGTGCCAGCAGCGTAGATGGGACGGCGTCATACGAGCAGTACTTC	CASSVDGTASYEQYF
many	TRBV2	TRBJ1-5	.	TGTGCCAGCAGTGAGAGAGGGGAAAGCAATCAGCCCCAGCATTTT	CASSERGESNQPQHF